One sample yielded the 19 T cell receptor beta chains listed below, sequenced in a study of control samples from healthy donors and cancer patients. Repertoires were generated with immunoSEQ multiplex PCR, while TCRdb's copy carries only in-frame clones and drops some. The top ten clones hold around 13% of a sample with about 160,000 clones, around 90% of them seen once. Sequencing was performed on blood. The receptors were gathered from a man in his thirties or forties in good health.

The chain recombines TRBV7-2 with TRBJ1-3, with TRBD1 identical over 9 bases. This CDR3 comprises 15 residues. V shed 5 bases and J 3 bases; nucleotides not matched to a gene: 5. Looked up from germline, CDR1 is SGHTA and CDR2 is FQGNSA. This CDR3 reads CASSLQGANGNTIYF. The CDR3 DNA is TGTGCCAGCAGCCTACAGGGGGCTAATGGAAACACCATATATTTT.

The genes are TRBV29-1 and TRBJ1-3, with 8 bases fitting TRBD1. Trimming removed 2 bases from V and 8 bases from J; junction bases left unmatched: 2. The CDR3 totals 12 residues. In germline, CDR1 is SQVTM, CDR2 ANQGSEA. The CDR3 coding sequence is TGCAGCGTTGAATACAGGGGGGACACCATATATTTT. It codes for CSVEYRGDTIYF. The variable domain in full, with the rest retrieved from reference TRBV29-1 and TRBJ1-3, is SAVISQKPSRDICQRGTSLTIQCQVDSQVTMMFWYRQQPGQSLTLIATANQGSEATYESGFVIDKFPISRPNLTFSTLTVSNMSPEDSSIYLCSVEYRGDTIYFGEGSWLTVV.

The chain has TRBV4-1 and TRBJ2-4; 7 bases are shared with TRBD1. CDR3 size: 13 residues. The V gene's germline CDR1 is MGHRA and CDR2 YSYEKL. With 4 bases clipped from V and 7 bases from J, the junction kept 4 bases outside the gene matches. This CDR3 reads CASSRDSRNIQYF. The CDR3 coding sequence is TGCGCCAGCAGCCGGGACAGTAGGAACATTCAGTACTTC.

The rearrangement uses TRBV4-1 and TRBJ2-1; D is tentatively TRBD1 or TRBD2 (6 bases each). Germline-derived CDR1 and CDR2 are MGHRA and YSYEKL. V lost 5 bases and J 6 bases, leaving 20 bases between the germline ends. CDR3 length equals 16 residues. The CDR3 coding sequence is TGCGCCAGCAGCTACCTTCCCGGGGGCTCTAGCAATGAGCAGTTCTTC. This gives the protein CASSYLPGGSSNEQFF.

The chain has TRBV7-3 and TRBJ2-7; 7 bases line up with TRBD1. This CDR3 region has 15 residues. V lost 2 bases, J lost 2 bases, and 6 bases stayed unmatched. Germline V gives CDR1 SGHTA, CDR2 FQGTGA. The CDR3 protein is CASSLYPGQTYEQYF. The DNA for the CDR3 is TGTGCCAGCAGCTTATATCCGGGACAGACCTACGAGCAGTACTTC. Drawing the rest from reference TRBV7-3 and TRBJ2-7, the complete variable domain is GAGVSQTPSNKVTEKGKYVELRCDPISGHTALYWYRQSLGQGPEFLIYFQGTGAADDSGLPNDRFFAVRPEGSVSTLKIQRTERGDSAVYLCASSLYPGQTYEQYFGPGTRLTVT.

Points on this clone: Mismatch with germline at one junction end may stem from a read error. The V and J genes are TRBV6-1 and TRBJ1-5, with D perhaps matching TRBD1 (6 bases). The CDR3 sequence is 17 residues long. CDR1 MNHNS and CDR2 SASEGT come from the germline V gene. The CDR3 protein is CASTEGPGARNNQPQHF. CDR3 DNA: TGTGCCAGCACTGAAGGCCCAGGGGCGAGGAACAATCAGCCCCAGCATTTT.

This clone was found once. DNA for the CDR3: TGTGCCAGCAGCTTAGCGCGGGGGGACTCTGGAAACACCATATATTTT. Protein product: CASSLARGDSGNTIYF. The V gene is TRBV7-9, the J gene TRBJ1-3; TRBD1 might be the D (5 bases). Trimming left V 0 bases short and J 0 bases short, with 9 bases between. Germline V gives CDR1 SEHNR, CDR2 FQNEAQ (reference sequence). The CDR3 is made up of 16 amino acids.

The chain joins TRBV4-1 to TRBJ2-2; D may match TRBD1 or TRBD2 (5 bases each). This CDR3 is 21 amino acids long. Trimming left V 3 bases short and J 0 bases short, with 26 bases between. Germline lookup yields CDR1 MGHRA and CDR2 YSYEKL. The CDR3 region has the DNA TGCGCCAGCAGCCATCCCAGGGACGTGGAACCCCTAGGCACGAACACCGGGGAGCTGTTTTTT. This gives the protein CASSHPRDVEPLGTNTGELFF.

The CDR3 DNA follows: TGTGCCAGCAGCCAAGATCGAACTAATTCACCCCTCCACTTT. This sequence encodes CASSQDRTNSPLHF. The chain couples TRBV3-1 (or the pseudogene TRBV3-2) to TRBJ1-6; D gene uncertain. The CDR3 length is 14 residues. Trimming cost V 0 bases and J 6 bases, with 6 bases left between them. Germline V gene sequence: CDR1 LGHDT, CDR2 YNNKEL (reference sequence).

The CDR3 DNA reads as TGTGCCAGCAGCCAACCAGGGGTAAACGAGCAGTACTTC. As protein: CASSQPGVNEQYF. The chain recombines TRBV3-1 (or the pseudogene TRBV3-2) with TRBJ2-7, with D possibly TRBD1 on 6 matching bases. Trimming took 2 bases from V and 5 from J, leaving 10 bases between them. The CDR3 is made up of 13 amino acids. From germline, CDR1 is LGHDT and CDR2 YNNKEL (reference sequence).

The genes are TRBV11-2 and TRBJ1-1, with a possible D match to TRBD1 (6 bases). Trimming took off 5 bases at V and 0 bases at J, with 16 bases between the two ends. This CDR3 spans 16 amino acids. Per germline, CDR1 SGHAT and CDR2 FQNNGV. CDR3 amino acids: CASSPQGGGMNTEAFF. The CDR3 DNA is TGTGCCAGCAGCCCGCAGGGAGGGGGGATGAACACTGAAGCTTTCTTT.

The chain combines TRBV14 with TRBJ1-2; D is unresolved. CDR1 SGHDN and CDR2 FVKESK come from the germline V gene. The ends were cut back, 1 base at V and 5 bases at J, with 8 bases in the middle. There are 13 residues in the CDR3. CDR3 sequence reads: CASSQGRGYGYTF. The CDR3 DNA follows: TGTGCCAGCAGCCAAGGACGAGGATATGGCTACACCTTC.

J is TRBJ2-1 and V is TRBV10-3, with 9 nucleotides matching TRBD1. Germline V CDR1 and CDR2: ENHRY, SYGVKD. Trimming removed 2 bases from V and 15 bases from J; junction bases left unmatched: 8. This CDR3 is 13 amino acids long. The CDR3 sequence: CAISEDRDRAPFF. The CDR3 bases are TGTGCCATCAGTGAGGACCGGGACAGGGCCCCGTTCTTC.

J is TRBJ1-3 and V is TRBV29-1, with D possibly being TRBD1 (5 bases). There are 16 residues in the CDR3. Germline V CDR1 and CDR2: SQVTM, ANQGSEA. Trimming took off 3 bases at V and 4 bases at J, with 19 bases between the two ends. The CDR3 DNA follows: TGCAGCGTTGACGGTGGGGGAAACGATCTCGGAAACACCATATATTTT. Residues: CSVDGGGNDLGNTIYF.

This chain connects TRBV24-1 to TRBJ2-7, with a possible D match to TRBD1 (6 bases). Deletions cut 4 bases from V and 0 bases from J, with 12 bases between. The CDR3 is 15 amino acids. Per the germline V gene, CDR1 is KGHDR and CDR2 is SFDVKD. CDR3 nucleotides: TGTGCCACCAGTGACCCCGGGACAAACTCCTACGAGCAGTACTTC. This translates into CATSDPGTNSYEQYF.

The chain uses TRBV7-4 and TRBJ2-4; D is tentatively TRBD1 or TRBD2 (5 bases each). Germline values: CDR1 SGHVT, CDR2 SQSDAQ. Trimming stripped 2 bases from V and 0 bases from J, with 14 bases between. The CDR3 consists of 17 residues. This CDR3 is CASSLRGGRKAKNIQYF. DNA for the CDR3: TGTGCCAGCAGCTTACGTGGGGGACGTAAAGCCAAAAACATTCAGTACTTC.

The chain links TRBV5-8 to TRBJ1-2; TRBD1 agrees at 11 bases. Germline V gene lookup returns CDR1 SGHTS and CDR2 YDEGEE. The V gene end was trimmed by 5 bases and the J gene end by 8 bases; junction bases not matched to a gene: 8. The CDR3 loop spans 14 amino acids. The CDR3 sequence: CASRRDRGGVGYTF. CDR3 sequence (DNA): TGTGCCAGCAGGCGGGACAGGGGGGGTGTAGGCTACACCTTC.

The V gene is TRBV24-1, the J gene TRBJ2-2; no clear D gene. This CDR3 region has 14 residues. Germline values: CDR1 KGHDR, CDR2 SFDVKD. V shed 1 base and J shed 4 bases, with 6 bases lying between them. In DNA, the CDR3 is TGTGCCACCAGTGATTTTAGAACCACCGGGGAGCTGTTTTTT. Its translation: CATSDFRTTGELFF.

V usage is TRBV5-6 and J usage is TRBJ2-6; 7 positions agree with TRBD1. V lost 4 bases to trimming and J lost 0 bases; unmatched junction nucleotides: 7. Germline V gives CDR1 SGHDT, CDR2 YYEEEE. CDR3 length: 17 residues. CDR3 loop: CASSTRDSRSGANVLTF. The DNA for the CDR3 is TGTGCCAGCAGCACCCGGGACAGCCGCTCTGGGGCCAACGTCCTGACTTTC.